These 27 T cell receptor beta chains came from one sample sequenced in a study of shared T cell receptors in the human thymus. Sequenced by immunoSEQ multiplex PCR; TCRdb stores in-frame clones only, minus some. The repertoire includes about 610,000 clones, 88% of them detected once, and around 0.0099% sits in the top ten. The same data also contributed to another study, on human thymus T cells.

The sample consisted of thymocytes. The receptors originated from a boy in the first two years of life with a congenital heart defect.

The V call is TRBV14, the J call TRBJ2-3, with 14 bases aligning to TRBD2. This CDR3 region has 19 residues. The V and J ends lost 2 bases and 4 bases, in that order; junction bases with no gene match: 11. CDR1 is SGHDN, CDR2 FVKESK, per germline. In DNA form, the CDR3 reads TGTGCCAGCAGCCAACGATTACAGGGGACTAGCGGGAGAGCAGATACGCAGTATTTT. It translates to CASSQRLQGTSGRADTQYF.

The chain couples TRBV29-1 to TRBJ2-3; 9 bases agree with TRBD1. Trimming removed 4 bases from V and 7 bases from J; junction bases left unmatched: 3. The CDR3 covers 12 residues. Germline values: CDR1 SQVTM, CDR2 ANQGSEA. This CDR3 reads CSVGDRANTQYF. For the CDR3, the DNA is TGCAGCGTTGGGGACAGGGCAAATACGCAGTATTTT.

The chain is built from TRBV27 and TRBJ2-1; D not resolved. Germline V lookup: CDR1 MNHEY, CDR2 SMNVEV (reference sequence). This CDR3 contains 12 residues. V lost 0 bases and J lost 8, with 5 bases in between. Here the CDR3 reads CASSLSSDEQFF. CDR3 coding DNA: TGTGCCAGCAGTTTATCGAGCGATGAGCAGTTCTTC.

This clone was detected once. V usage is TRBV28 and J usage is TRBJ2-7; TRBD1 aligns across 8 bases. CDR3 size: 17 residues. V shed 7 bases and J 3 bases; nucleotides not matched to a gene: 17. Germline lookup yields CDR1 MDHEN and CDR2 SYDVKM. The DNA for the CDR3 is TGTGCCAGCACCGCAAGACCCCAGGGGGCCTACCACTACGAGCAGTACTTC. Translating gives CASTARPQGAYHYEQYF.

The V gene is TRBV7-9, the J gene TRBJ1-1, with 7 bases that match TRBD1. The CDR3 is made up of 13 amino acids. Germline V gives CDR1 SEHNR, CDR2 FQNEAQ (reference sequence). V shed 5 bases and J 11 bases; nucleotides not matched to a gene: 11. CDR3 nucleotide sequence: TGTGCCAGCAGCGGCAGACAGGGTTTGGACGCTTTCTTT. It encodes CASSGRQGLDAFF.

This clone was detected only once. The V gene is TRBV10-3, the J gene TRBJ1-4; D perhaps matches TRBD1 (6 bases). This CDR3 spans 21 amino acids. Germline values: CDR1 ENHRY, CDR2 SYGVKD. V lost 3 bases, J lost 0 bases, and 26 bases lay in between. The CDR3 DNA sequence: TGTGCCATCAGTGAATCGAGAGTATGGGGGCGAGGCTTATCAACTAATGAAAAACTGTTTTTT. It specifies CAISESRVWGRGLSTNEKLFF.

The CDR3 spells CASSEYYYLDTDTQYF. CDR3 nucleotides: TGTGCCAGCAGTGAATACTACTACCTCGACACAGATACGCAGTATTTT. The chain employs TRBV6-1 and TRBJ2-3, with no clear D. The germline gives CDR1 MNHNS, CDR2 SASEGT. With 2 bases removed from V and 2 bases from J, the gap between germline ends came to 14 bases. The CDR3 runs to 16 residues.

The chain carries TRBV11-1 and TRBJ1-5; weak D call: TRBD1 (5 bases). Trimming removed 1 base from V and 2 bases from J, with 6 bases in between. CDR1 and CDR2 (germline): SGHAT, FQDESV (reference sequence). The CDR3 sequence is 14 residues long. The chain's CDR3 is CASSLEGGNQPQHF. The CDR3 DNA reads TGTGCCAGCAGCTTAGAAGGGGGCAATCAGCCCCAGCATTTT.

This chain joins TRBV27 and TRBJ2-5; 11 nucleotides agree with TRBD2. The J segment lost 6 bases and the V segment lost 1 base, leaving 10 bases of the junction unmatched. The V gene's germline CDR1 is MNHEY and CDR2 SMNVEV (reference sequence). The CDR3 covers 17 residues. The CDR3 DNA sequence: TGTGCCAGCAGTTTATTACCCGTAGCGGGAGGGCCGAAGACCCAGTACTTC. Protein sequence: CASSLLPVAGGPKTQYF.

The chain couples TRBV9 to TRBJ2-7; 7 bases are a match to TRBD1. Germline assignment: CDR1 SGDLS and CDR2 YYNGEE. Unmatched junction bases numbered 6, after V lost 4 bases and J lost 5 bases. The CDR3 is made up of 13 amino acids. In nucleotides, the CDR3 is TGTGCCAGCAGCCCGACTGGGACAGACGAGCAGTACTTC. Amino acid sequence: CASSPTGTDEQYF. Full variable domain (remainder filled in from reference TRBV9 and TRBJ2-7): DSGVTQTPKHLITATGQRVTLRCSPRSGDLSVYWYQQSLDQGLQFLIQYYNGEERAKGNILERFSAQQFPDLHSELNLSSLELGDSALYFCASSPTGTDEQYFGPGTRLTVT.

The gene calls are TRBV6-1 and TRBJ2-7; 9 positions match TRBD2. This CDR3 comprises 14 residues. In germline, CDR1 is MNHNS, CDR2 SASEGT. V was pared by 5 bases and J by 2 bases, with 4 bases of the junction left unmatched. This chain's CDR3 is CASSRGRGPYEQYF. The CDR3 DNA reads TGTGCCAGCAGTCGCGGGAGGGGTCCCTACGAGCAGTACTTC.

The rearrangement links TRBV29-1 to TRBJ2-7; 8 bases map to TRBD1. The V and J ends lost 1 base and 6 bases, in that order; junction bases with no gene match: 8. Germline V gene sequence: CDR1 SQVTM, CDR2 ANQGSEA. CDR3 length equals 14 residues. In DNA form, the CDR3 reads TGCAGCGTTGAAGTAGGCAGGGGGCAGGTCGAGCAGTACTTC. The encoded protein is CSVEVGRGQVEQYF.

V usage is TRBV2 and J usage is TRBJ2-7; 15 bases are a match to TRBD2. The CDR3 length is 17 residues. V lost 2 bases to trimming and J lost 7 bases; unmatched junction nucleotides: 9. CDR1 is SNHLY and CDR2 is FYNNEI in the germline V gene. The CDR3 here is CASSEPPGLAGGLEQYF. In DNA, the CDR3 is TGTGCCAGCAGTGAACCGCCGGGACTAGCGGGGGGATTAGAGCAGTACTTC.

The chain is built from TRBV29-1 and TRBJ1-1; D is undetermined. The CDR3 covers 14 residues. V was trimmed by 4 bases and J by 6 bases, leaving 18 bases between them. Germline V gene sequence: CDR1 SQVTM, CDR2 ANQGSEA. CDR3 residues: CSVAPSWEGAEAFF. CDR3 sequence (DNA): TGCAGCGTTGCGCCGAGTTGGGAGGGCGCTGAAGCTTTCTTT.

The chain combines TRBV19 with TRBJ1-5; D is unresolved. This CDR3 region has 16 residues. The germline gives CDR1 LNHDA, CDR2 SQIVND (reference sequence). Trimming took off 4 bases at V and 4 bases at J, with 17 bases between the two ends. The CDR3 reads CASSSRVRRSNQPQHF. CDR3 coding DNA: TGTGCCAGTAGTAGTCGAGTGCGTCGGTCAAATCAGCCCCAGCATTTT.

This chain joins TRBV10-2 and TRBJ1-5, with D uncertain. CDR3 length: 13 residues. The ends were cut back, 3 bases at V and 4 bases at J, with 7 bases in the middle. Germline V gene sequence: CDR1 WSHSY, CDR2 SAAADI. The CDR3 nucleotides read TGCGCCAGCAGTGAAAGAGGAAATCAGCCCCAGCATTTT. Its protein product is CASSERGNQPQHF.

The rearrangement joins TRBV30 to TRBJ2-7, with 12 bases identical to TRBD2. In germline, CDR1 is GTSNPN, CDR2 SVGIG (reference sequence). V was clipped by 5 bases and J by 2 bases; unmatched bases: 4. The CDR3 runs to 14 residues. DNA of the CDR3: TGTGCCTGGGAACTAGCGGGAGGAGCCTACGAGCAGTACTTC. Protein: CAWELAGGAYEQYF.

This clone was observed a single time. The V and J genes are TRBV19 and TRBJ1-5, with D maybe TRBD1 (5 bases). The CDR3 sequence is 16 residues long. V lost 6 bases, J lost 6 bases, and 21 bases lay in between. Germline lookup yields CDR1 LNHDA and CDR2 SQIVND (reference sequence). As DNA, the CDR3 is TGTGCCAGTAGACTACACGGGGCCGACGGGGGTCAGCCCCAGCATTTT. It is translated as CASRLHGADGGQPQHF.

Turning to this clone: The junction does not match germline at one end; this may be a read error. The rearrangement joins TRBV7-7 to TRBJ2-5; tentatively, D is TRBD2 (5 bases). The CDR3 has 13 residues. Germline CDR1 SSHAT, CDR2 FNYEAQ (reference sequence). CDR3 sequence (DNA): TGTGCTAGCAGCCGGACTCTCGAAGAGACCCAGTACTTC. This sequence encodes CASSRTLEETQYF. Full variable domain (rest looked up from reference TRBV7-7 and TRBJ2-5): GAGVSQSPRYKVTKRGQDVTLRCDPISSHATLYWYQQALGQGPEFLTYFNYEAQPDKSGLPSDRFSAERPEGSISTLTIQRTEQRDSAMYRCASSRTLEETQYFGPGTRLLVL.

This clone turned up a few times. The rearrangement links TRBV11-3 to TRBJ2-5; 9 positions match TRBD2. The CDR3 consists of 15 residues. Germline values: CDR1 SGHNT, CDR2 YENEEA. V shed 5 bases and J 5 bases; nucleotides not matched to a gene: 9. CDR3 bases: TGTGCCAGCAGCCCTCCGGGACTAGCCTGGGAGACCCAGTACTTC. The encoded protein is CASSPPGLAWETQYF.

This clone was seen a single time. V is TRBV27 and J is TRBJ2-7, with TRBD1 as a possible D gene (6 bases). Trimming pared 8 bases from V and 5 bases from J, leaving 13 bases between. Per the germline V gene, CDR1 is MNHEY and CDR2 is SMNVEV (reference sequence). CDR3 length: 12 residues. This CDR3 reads CASGQGGDEQYF. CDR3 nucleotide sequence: TGTGCCAGCGGCCAAGGGGGTGACGAGCAGTACTTC.

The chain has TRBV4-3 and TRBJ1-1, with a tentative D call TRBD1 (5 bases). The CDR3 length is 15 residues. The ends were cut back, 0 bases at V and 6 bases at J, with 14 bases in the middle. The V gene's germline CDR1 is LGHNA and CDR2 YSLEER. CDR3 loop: CASSQDLGQYAEAFF. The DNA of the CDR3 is TGCGCCAGCAGCCAAGATCTGGGGCAGTACGCTGAAGCTTTCTTT.

The CDR3 here is CASKREGLVYEQYF. The CDR3 nucleotides are TGTGCCAGCAAGCGGGAGGGCCTAGTGTACGAGCAGTACTTC. V gene TRBV7-3 combines with J gene TRBJ2-7; the match to TRBD2 covers 10 bases. The V segment lost 7 bases and the J segment 4 bases; nucleotides outside the gene matches: 7. This CDR3 region has 14 residues. Germline V gives CDR1 SGHTA, CDR2 FQGTGA.

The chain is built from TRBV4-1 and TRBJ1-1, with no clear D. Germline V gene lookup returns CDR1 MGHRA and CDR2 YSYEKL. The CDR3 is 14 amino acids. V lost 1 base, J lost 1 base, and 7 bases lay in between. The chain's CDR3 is CASSQGRGNTEAFF. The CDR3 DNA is TGCGCCAGCAGCCAAGGACGGGGGAACACTGAAGCTTTCTTT.

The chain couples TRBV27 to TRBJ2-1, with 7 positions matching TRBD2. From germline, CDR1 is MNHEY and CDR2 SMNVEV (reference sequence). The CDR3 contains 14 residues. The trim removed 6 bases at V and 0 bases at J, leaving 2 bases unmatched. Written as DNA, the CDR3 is TGTGCCAGCAGCCAGCGGGACTCCTACAATGAGCAGTTCTTC. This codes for CASSQRDSYNEQFF.

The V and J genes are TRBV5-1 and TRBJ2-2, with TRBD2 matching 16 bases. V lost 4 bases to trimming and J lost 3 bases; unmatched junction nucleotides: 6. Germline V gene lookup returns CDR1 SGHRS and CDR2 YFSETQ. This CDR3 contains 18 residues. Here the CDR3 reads CASSPGTSGRADTGELFF. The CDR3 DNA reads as TGCGCCAGCAGCCCGGGGACTAGCGGGAGGGCGGACACCGGGGAGCTGTTTTTT.

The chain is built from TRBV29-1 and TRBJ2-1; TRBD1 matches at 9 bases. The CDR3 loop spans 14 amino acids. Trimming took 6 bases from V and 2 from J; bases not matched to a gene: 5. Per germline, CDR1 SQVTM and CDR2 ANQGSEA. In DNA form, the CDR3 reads TGCAGCGTAGGGGACAGGGACACCTACAATGAGCAGTTCTTC. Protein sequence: CSVGDRDTYNEQFF.